One sample yielded the 29 T cell receptor beta chains listed below, sequenced in a study of T cells after yellow fever vaccination. TCRdb independently ran MiXCR on the 5' RACE reads; one entry per CDR3 protein. The sample lists fewer than 450,000 distinct CDR3 sequences, 3% to 4.5% occurring once. The sequencing used PBMCs, collected 5 days after the yellow fever booster vaccination. The receptor source for this set is a man aged 18 to 30 who received the YFV17D yellow fever vaccine.

This clonotype has only a few counts. The rearrangement uses TRBV7-9 and TRBJ1-2; D not resolved. The germline V gene has CDR1 SEHNR and CDR2 FQNEAQ (reference sequence). The CDR3 loop spans 12 amino acids. V lost 1 base, J lost 10 bases, and 10 bases lay in between. The CDR3 region has the DNA TGTGCCAGCAGCTTAGTTCGGAAGGCCTACACCTTC. It translates to CASSLVRKAYTF.

This clonotype has at least ten counts. The chain employs TRBV4-2 and TRBJ1-6; D gene uncertain. Germline V gene data show CDR1 as LGHNA and CDR2 as YNFKEQ. This CDR3 comprises 15 residues. The V end lost 3 bases, the J end lost 4 bases, and 10 bases lay between the germline ends. The DNA of the CDR3 is TGTGCCAGCAGCCAGCAGGACCCATATAATTCACCCCTCCACTTT. Translation: CASSQQDPYNSPLHF.

There are many counts of this clonotype. This CDR3 is CASQSGGDPYEQYV. CDR3 DNA sequence: TGTGCCAGCCAGAGTGGGGGGGACCCCTACGAGCAGTACGTC. The chain employs TRBV28 and TRBJ2-7; 7 bases are shared with TRBD2. Trimming at V came to 8 bases and at J to 2 bases, leaving 9 bases not matched to a gene. Germline values: CDR1 MDHEN, CDR2 SYDVKM. This CDR3 is built from 14 residues.

This clonotype was seen repeatedly, ten times or more. This chain links TRBV5-1 with TRBJ2-1, with 10 bases lining up with TRBD1. This CDR3 spans 16 amino acids. CDR1 is SGHRS, CDR2 YFSETQ, per germline. With 3 bases clipped from V and 5 bases from J, the junction kept 8 bases outside the gene matches. The CDR3 bases are TGCGCCAGCAGCTCATTAGGGACAGGGGCCGACAATGAGCAGTTCTTC. Residues: CASSSLGTGADNEQFF.

This clonotype has ten or more counts. The CDR3 coding sequence is TGCAGCGCCACCGGGGGGACACGAGGGACCTATGGCTACACCTTC. Protein product: CSATGGTRGTYGYTF. The V and J genes are TRBV29-1 and TRBJ1-2, with a tentative D call TRBD1 (6 bases). Germline CDR1 is SQVTM and CDR2 is ANQGSEA. The CDR3 loop spans 15 amino acids. V was pared by 7 bases and J by 4 bases, with 22 bases between. The full variable domain, completed using reference TRBV29-1 and TRBJ1-2, is SAVISQKPSRDICQRGTSLTIQCQVDSQVTMMFWYRQQPGQSLTLIATANQGSEATYESGFVIDKFPISRPNLTFSTLTVSNMSPEDSSIYLCSATGGTRGTYGYTFGSGTRLTVV.

This clonotype appeared a few times. This chain links TRBV30 with TRBJ2-3; the D gene could be TRBD1 or TRBD2 (6 bases each). The germline V gene has CDR1 GTSNPN and CDR2 SVGIG (reference sequence). Deletions cut 4 bases from V and 2 bases from J, with 16 bases between. The CDR3 consists of 15 residues. The CDR3 reads CAWTWGAGYTDTQYF. The CDR3 DNA sequence: TGTGCCTGGACCTGGGGGGCGGGATACACAGATACGCAGTATTTT.

This clonotype was seen at least ten times. The chain has TRBV5-1 and TRBJ1-1; tentative D call: TRBD1 (5 bases). Germline assignment: CDR1 SGHRS and CDR2 YFSETQ. The CDR3 totals 13 residues. V was cut by 6 bases and J by 3 bases, with 12 bases left in between. The CDR3 loop is CASTIVGDTEAFF. For the CDR3, the DNA is TGCGCCAGCACCATCGTGGGGGACACTGAAGCTTTCTTT.

This clonotype has more than one count but fewer than ten. The chain carries TRBV11-2 and TRBJ1-2; perhaps TRBD1 as D (6 bases). Germline CDR1 and CDR2: SGHAT and FQNNGV. Trimming removed 7 bases from V and 2 bases from J, with 20 bases in between. CDR3 length: 16 residues. The CDR3 DNA reads TGTGCCAGCACCCCTTTACAAGGACAGCCCAACTATGGCTACACCTTC. Its protein is CASTPLQGQPNYGYTF.

The chain employs TRBV7-2 and TRBJ1-5; D perhaps matches TRBD1 (5 bases). The V gene's germline CDR1 is SGHTA and CDR2 FQGNSA. The CDR3 spans 15 residues. V was clipped by 0 bases and J by 8 bases, with 14 bases between them. Here the CDR3 DNA reads TGTGCCAGCAGCTTAGCGGGGCCAAGCCTCGAGCCCCAGCATTTT. Translated: CASSLAGPSLEPQHF.

This clonotype has just a few counts. The gene calls are TRBV5-1 and TRBJ2-3, with D tentatively TRBD1 or TRBD2 (6 bases each). The CDR3 has 16 amino acids. Per the germline V gene, CDR1 is SGHRS and CDR2 is YFSETQ. Trimming took 0 bases from V and 4 from J, leaving 15 bases between them. The CDR3 DNA reads TGCGCCAGCAGCTTGGCGGGGGCGCGAGTTTCAGATACGCAGTATTTT. This codes for CASSLAGARVSDTQYF.

The table lists this clonotype with many counts. The gene calls are TRBV4-1 and TRBJ1-1; D remains unclear. Germline V gives CDR1 MGHRA, CDR2 YSYEKL. The CDR3 contains 15 residues. V was cut by 1 base and J by 1 base, with 10 bases left in between. Written as DNA, the CDR3 is TGCGCCAGCAGCCAAGCCTCGGGAAGGAACACTGAAGCTTTCTTT. This sequence encodes CASSQASGRNTEAFF.

This clonotype was detected a few times. This chain links TRBV20-1 with TRBJ2-3; 13 nucleotides agree with TRBD2. This CDR3 has 17 amino acids. V shed 2 bases and J 2 bases; nucleotides not matched to a gene: 7. Germline V CDR1 and CDR2: DFQATT, SNEGSKA (reference sequence). CDR3 coding DNA: TGCAGTGCTAGACCAGAACTAGCGGGGGGGACCACAGATACGCAGTATTTT. It is translated as CSARPELAGGTTDTQYF.

This chain links TRBV24-1 with TRBJ2-7; D is unclear. Germline lookup yields CDR1 KGHDR and CDR2 SFDVKD. The CDR3 is 13 residues long. The V and J ends lost 8 bases and 4 bases respectively, with 14 bases between them. The CDR3 DNA is TGTGCCACCATGAGCAGGAGCCTTTACGAGCAGTACGTC. It yields the protein CATMSRSLYEQYV.

There are a few counts of this clonotype. CDR3 DNA: TGTGCCAGCAGTGAATTAGAAAGGGATTCTAAGTACTTC. This codes for CASSELERDSKYF. The V call is TRBV25-1, the J call TRBJ2-4, with D hard to call. The CDR3 sequence is 13 residues long. Between the trimmed V and J ends, which lost 1 base and 14 bases, there was a span of 15 bases. From germline, CDR1 is MGHDK and CDR2 SYGVNS.

This clonotype was seen repeatedly, ten times or more. The V call is TRBV4-3, the J call TRBJ2-5; D remains unclear. The CDR3 runs 14 residues. Germline V gives CDR1 LGHNA, CDR2 YSLEER. Trimming removed 1 base at V and 4 bases at J, with 10 bases between. The CDR3 DNA reads TGCGCCAGCAGCCAAGTCTTACTATCAGAGACCCAGTACTTC. Translating it yields CASSQVLLSETQYF.

CDR3: CASSLRYSPLHF. The CDR3 nucleotides read TGTGCCAGCAGCTTGCGGTATTCACCCCTCCACTTT. J is TRBJ1-6 and V is TRBV5-6; D is ambiguous. CDR3 length: 12 residues. Per the germline V gene, CDR1 is SGHDT and CDR2 is YYEEEE. V dropped 1 base and J dropped 8 bases, with 4 bases sitting between them. The full variable domain, rest sourced from reference TRBV5-6 and TRBJ1-6, is DAGVTQSPTHLIKTRGQQVTLRCSPKSGHDTVSWYQQALGQGPQFIFQYYEEEERQRGNFPDRFSGHQFPNYSSELNVNALLLGDSALYLCASSLRYSPLHFGNGTRLTVT.

DNA for the CDR3: TGTGCCAGCACCGAGTCCTTAGCCAAAAACATTCAGTACTTC. It specifies CASTESLAKNIQYF. J is TRBJ2-4 and V is TRBV6-5; D gene unclear. This CDR3 has 14 residues. The V gene's germline CDR1 is MNHEY and CDR2 SVGAGI. Trimming removed 7 bases from V and 0 bases from J, with 10 bases in between.

This clonotype was counted a few times. The V gene is TRBV27, the J gene TRBJ1-6, with D hard to call. The CDR3 runs to 15 residues. V lost 5 bases to trimming and J lost 9 bases, with 17 bases between them. Germline CDR1 reads MNHEY; CDR2 reads SMNVEV (reference sequence). The CDR3 loop reads CASSLATDGSSPLHF. CDR3 in DNA: TGTGCCAGCAGTCTAGCGACGGACGGGAGTTCACCCCTCCACTTT.

The rearrangement links TRBV20-1 to TRBJ2-7; maybe TRBD1 (5 bases). The germline V gene encodes CDR1 DFQATT and CDR2 SNEGSKA (reference sequence). Deletions cut 4 bases from V and 5 bases from J, with 18 bases between. CDR3 length: 14 residues. This CDR3 is CSATPIQGDDEQYF. CDR3 coding DNA: TGCAGTGCTACCCCCATCCAGGGTGACGACGAGCAGTACTTC.

This clonotype was seen only a few times. CDR3 sequence: CASRYRLGRQETQYF. Here the CDR3 DNA reads TGTGCCAGCAGGTACCGACTGGGCCGTCAAGAGACCCAGTACTTC. The rearrangement joins TRBV5-5 to TRBJ2-5; D is unclear. Trimming removed 5 bases at V and 2 bases at J, with 16 bases between. The CDR3 has 15 residues. The germline gives CDR1 SGHKS, CDR2 YYEKEE (reference sequence).

This clonotype was seen a handful of times. The rearrangement uses TRBV7-2 and TRBJ1-1, with D perhaps matching TRBD1 (6 bases). V lost 6 bases to trimming and J lost 2 bases, with 10 bases between them. This CDR3 has 13 residues. Germline loops: CDR1 SGHTA, CDR2 FQGNSA. CDR3 nucleotide sequence: TGTGCCAGCAGGGCACAGGGCAACACTGAAGCTTTCTTT. Translation gives CASRAQGNTEAFF.

The CDR3 DNA follows: TGTGCCAGCTCACCATCAGGGAAAGCGGACGAGCAGTACTTC. This gives the protein CASSPSGKADEQYF. This chain links TRBV18 with TRBJ2-7; D may match TRBD1 or TRBD2 (5 bases each). V lost 2 bases and J 5 bases, leaving 13 bases between the germline ends. The CDR3 loop spans 14 amino acids. CDR1 and CDR2 from the germline V gene are KGHSH and LQKENI.

V and J are TRBV4-1 and TRBJ2-3; the D is unclear. V was shortened by 1 base and J by 2 bases, with 13 bases between the two germline ends. CDR3 length: 16 residues. Germline CDR1 reads MGHRA; CDR2 reads YSYEKL. The CDR3 bases are TGCGCCAGCAGCCAAGTAGGTGGTGGGCACACAGATACGCAGTATTTT. Amino acid sequence: CASSQVGGGHTDTQYF.

Only a few counts were recorded for this clonotype. V usage is TRBV5-4 and J usage is TRBJ1-6; TRBD1 aligns across 7 bases. This CDR3 region has 16 residues. The junction had 6 bases not matched to a gene; V was cut back by 0 bases and J by 6 bases. Germline CDR1 SGHNT, CDR2 YYREEE (reference sequence). The DNA of the CDR3 is TGTGCCAGCAGCTTGGGACAGGGAAACCGTAATTCACCCCTCCACTTT. Residues: CASSLGQGNRNSPLHF. The full variable domain, with the rest looked up from reference TRBV5-4 and TRBJ1-6, is ETGVTQSPTHLIKTRGQQVTLRCSSQSGHNTVSWYQQALGQGPQFIFQYYREEENGRGNFPPRFSGLQFPNYSSELNVNALELDDSALYLCASSLGQGNRNSPLHFGNGTRLTVT.

This clonotype was observed at least ten times. V is TRBV12-3 or TRBV12-4 and J is TRBJ2-1, with a weak D call TRBD1 (6 bases). V shed 3 bases and J shed 12 bases, with 15 bases lying between them. The CDR3 sequence is 13 residues long. In nucleotides, the CDR3 is TGTGCCAGCAGTTTTGGGGGCGCCATGGGGCAGTTCTTC. This sequence encodes CASSFGGAMGQFF.

The table lists this clonotype with many counts. This sequence joins TRBV19 and TRBJ1-1, with unresolved D. The CDR3 length is 13 residues. V lost 5 bases, J lost 0 bases, and 7 bases lay in between. CDR1 LNHDA and CDR2 SQIVND come from the germline V gene (reference sequence). The CDR3 here is CASSFQVNTEAFF. CDR3 nucleotide sequence: TGTGCCAGTAGTTTCCAGGTGAACACTGAAGCTTTCTTT.

This clonotype was seen more than once but under ten times. The genes are TRBV12-3 or TRBV12-4 and TRBJ2-3; TRBD2 matches at 11 bases. The CDR3 consists of 13 residues. V gave up 9 bases and J gave up 6 bases; unmatched junction bases: 5. This CDR3 reads CASSTSGVDTQYF. DNA for the CDR3: TGTGCCAGTTCGACTAGCGGGGTCGATACGCAGTATTTT.

The rearrangement uses TRBV12-3 or TRBV12-4 and TRBJ1-4, with no clear D. The ends were cut back, 2 bases at V and 6 bases at J, with 1 base in the middle. The CDR3 sequence is 11 residues long. CDR3 bases: TGTGCCAGCAGTTTATATGAAAAACTGTTTTTT. Translated: CASSLYEKLFF.

This clonotype was observed a handful of times. V gene TRBV20-1 combines with J gene TRBJ1-5; the D gene is possibly TRBD1 (5 bases). Germline lookup yields CDR1 DFQATT and CDR2 SNEGSKA (reference sequence). Trimming removed 1 base at V and 4 bases at J, with 14 bases between. The CDR3 totals 15 residues. The CDR3 DNA sequence: TGCAGTGCTAGAGTCGGGGGGGAGCCGAATCAGCCCCAGCATTTT. Its protein product is CSARVGGEPNQPQHF.